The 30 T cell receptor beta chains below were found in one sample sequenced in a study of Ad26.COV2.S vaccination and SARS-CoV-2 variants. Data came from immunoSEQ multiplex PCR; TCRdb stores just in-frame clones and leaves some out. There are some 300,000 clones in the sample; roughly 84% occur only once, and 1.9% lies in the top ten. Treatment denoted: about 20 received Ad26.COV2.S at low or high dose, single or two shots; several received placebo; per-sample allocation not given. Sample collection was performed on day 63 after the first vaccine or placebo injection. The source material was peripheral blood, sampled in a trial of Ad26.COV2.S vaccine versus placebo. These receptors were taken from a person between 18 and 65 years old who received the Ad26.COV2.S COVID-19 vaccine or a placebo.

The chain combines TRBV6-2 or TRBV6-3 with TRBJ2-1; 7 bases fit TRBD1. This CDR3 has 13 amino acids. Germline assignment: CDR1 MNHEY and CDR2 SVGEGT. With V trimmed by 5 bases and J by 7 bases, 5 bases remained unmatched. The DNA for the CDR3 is TGTGCCAGCAGTCGACAGGGATGGAATGAGCAGTTCTTC. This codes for CASSRQGWNEQFF.

CDR3 region: CASSYFSGRGYEQYF. In nucleotides, the CDR3 is TGTGCCAGCAGTTACTTCTCAGGGAGGGGCTACGAGCAGTACTTC. The chain carries TRBV6-6 and TRBJ2-7; 7 bases agree with TRBD2. Germline V gives CDR1 MNHNY, CDR2 SVGAGI (reference sequence). J was trimmed by 3 bases and V by 1 base; bases with no gene match: 6. The CDR3 consists of 15 residues.

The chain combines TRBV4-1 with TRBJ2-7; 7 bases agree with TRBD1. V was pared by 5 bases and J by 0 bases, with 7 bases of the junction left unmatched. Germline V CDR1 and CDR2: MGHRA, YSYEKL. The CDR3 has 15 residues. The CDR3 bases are TGCGCCAGCAGCAGGGGGCAGGGGTCCTCCTACGAGCAGTACTTC. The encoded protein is CASSRGQGSSYEQYF.

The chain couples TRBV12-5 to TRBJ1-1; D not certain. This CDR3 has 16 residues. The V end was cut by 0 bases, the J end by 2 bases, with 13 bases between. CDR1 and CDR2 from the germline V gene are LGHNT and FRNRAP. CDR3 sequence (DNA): TGTGCTAGTGGTTTGGTACGAAGTCAGGAAAACACTGAAGCTTTCTTT. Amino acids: CASGLVRSQENTEAFF.

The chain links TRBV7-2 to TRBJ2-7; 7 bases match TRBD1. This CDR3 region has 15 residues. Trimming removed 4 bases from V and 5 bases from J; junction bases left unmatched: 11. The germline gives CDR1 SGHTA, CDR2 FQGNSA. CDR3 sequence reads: CASSSVERGLDEQYF. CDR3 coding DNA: TGTGCCAGCAGCTCCGTGGAAAGGGGGCTCGACGAGCAGTACTTC.

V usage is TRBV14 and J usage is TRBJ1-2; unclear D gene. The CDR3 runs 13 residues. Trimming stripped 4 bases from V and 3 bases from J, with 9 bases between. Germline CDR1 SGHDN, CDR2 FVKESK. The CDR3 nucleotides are TGTGCCAGCAGCCGCGACATCGACTATGGCTACACCTTC. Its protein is CASSRDIDYGYTF.

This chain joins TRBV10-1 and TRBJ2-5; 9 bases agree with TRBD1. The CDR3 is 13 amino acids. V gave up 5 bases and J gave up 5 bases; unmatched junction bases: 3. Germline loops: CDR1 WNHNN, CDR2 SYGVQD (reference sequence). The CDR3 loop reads CASSRDRVETQYF. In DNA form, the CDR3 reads TGCGCCAGCAGTCGGGACAGGGTGGAGACCCAGTACTTC.

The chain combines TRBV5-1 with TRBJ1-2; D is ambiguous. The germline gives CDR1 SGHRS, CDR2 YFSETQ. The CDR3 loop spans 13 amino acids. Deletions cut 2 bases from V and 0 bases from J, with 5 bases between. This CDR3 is CASSFEANYGYTF. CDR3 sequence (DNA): TGCGCCAGCAGCTTCGAGGCTAACTATGGCTACACCTTC.

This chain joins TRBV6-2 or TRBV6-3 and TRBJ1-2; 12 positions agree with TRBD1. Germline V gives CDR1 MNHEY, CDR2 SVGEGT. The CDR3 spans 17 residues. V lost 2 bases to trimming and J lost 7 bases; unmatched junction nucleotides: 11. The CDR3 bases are TGTGCCAGCAGTTACGGGACAGGGGGCGTCGGGCTGCGTGGCTACACCTTC. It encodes CASSYGTGGVGLRGYTF.

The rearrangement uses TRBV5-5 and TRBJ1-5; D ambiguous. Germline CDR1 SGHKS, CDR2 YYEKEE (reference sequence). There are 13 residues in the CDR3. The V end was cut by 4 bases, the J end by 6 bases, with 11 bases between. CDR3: CASSTNTVQPQHF. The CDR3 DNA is TGTGCCAGCAGCACAAACACAGTTCAGCCCCAGCATTTT.

This chain's CDR3 is CASSPTRGTYSGNTIYF. The CDR3 coding sequence is TGTGCCAGTAGTCCAACTCGGGGCACTTACTCTGGAAACACCATATATTTT. The rearrangement uses TRBV19 and TRBJ1-3; D is possibly TRBD1 (5 bases). Germline CDR1 is LNHDA and CDR2 is SQIVND (reference sequence). The CDR3 is 17 residues long. Trimming stripped 5 bases from V and 0 bases from J, with 17 bases between.

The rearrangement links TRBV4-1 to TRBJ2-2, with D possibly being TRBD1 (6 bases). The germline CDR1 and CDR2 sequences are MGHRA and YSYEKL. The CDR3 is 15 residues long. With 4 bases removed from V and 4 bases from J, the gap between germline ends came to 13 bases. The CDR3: CASSLRQEGTGELFF. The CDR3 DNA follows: TGCGCCAGCAGCCTACGACAGGAAGGCACCGGGGAGCTGTTTTTT.

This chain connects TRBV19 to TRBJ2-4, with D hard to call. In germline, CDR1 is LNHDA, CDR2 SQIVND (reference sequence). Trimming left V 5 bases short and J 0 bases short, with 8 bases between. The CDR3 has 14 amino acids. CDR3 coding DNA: TGTGCCAGTAGTCTTAAATTAGCCAAAAACATTCAGTACTTC. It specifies CASSLKLAKNIQYF.

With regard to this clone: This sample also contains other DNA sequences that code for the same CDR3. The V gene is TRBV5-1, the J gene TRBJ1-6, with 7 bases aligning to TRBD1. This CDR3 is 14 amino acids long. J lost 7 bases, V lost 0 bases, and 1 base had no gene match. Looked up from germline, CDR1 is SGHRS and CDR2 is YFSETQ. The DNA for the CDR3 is TGCGCCAGCAGCTTGGCACAGGGGAATTCACCCCTCCACTTT. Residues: CASSLAQGNSPLHF.

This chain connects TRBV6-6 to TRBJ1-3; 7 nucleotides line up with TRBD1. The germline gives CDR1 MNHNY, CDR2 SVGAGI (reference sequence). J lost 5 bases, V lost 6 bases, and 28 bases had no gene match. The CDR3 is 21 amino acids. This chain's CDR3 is CASSRTAPRGRAERSRNTIYF. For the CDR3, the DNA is TGTGCCAGCAGCCGAACAGCCCCCAGGGGGAGGGCTGAACGATCTAGAAACACCATATATTTT.

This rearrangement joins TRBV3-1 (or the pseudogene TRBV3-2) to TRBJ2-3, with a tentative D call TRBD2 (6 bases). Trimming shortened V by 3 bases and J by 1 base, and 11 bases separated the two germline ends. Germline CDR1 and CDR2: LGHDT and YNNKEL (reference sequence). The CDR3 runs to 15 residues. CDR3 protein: CASSQGGGGTDTQYF. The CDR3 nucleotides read TGTGCCAGCAGCCAGGGTGGAGGGGGCACAGATACGCAGTATTTT.

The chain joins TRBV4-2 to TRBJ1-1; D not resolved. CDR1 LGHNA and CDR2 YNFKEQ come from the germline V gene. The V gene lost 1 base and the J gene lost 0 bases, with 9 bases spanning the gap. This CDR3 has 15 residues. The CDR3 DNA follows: TGTGCCAGCAGCCAAGGTAGTGACCTGAACACTGAAGCTTTCTTT. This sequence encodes CASSQGSDLNTEAFF.

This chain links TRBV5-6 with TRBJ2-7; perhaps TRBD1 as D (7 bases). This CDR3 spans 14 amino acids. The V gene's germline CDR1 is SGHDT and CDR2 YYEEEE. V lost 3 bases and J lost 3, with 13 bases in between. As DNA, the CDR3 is TGTGCCAGCAGCTGGGGGGACAGCCACTACGAGCAGTACTTC. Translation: CASSWGDSHYEQYF.

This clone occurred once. CDR3 region: CASSSGQGHTDTQYF. DNA of the CDR3: TGTGCCAGCAGTTCGGGACAGGGACACACAGATACGCAGTATTTT. V is TRBV6-2 or TRBV6-3 and J is TRBJ2-3, with 9 nucleotides matching TRBD1. The CDR3 is 15 residues long. Trimming took 4 bases from V and 2 from J; bases not matched to a gene: 4. Germline lookup yields CDR1 MNHEY and CDR2 SVGEGT.

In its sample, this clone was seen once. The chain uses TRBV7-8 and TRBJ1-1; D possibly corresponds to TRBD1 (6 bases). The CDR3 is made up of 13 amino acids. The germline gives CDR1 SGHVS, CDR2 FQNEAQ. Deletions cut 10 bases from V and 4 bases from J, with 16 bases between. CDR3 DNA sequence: TGTGCCACCACAGGGCAGGTAGGCACTGAAGCTTTCTTT. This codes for CATTGQVGTEAFF.

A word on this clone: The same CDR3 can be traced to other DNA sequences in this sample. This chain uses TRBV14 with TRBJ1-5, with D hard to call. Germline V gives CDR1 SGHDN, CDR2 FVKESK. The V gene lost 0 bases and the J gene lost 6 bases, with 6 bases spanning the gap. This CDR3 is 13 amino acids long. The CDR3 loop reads CASSQDGVQPQHF. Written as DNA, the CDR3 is TGTGCCAGCAGCCAAGATGGGGTTCAGCCCCAGCATTTT.

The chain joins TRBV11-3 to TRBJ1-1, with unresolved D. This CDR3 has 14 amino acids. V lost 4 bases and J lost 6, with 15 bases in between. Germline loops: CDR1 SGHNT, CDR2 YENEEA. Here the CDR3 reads CASSSGGRRSEAFF. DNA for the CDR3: TGTGCCAGCAGCTCCGGTGGGCGGCGATCTGAAGCTTTCTTT.

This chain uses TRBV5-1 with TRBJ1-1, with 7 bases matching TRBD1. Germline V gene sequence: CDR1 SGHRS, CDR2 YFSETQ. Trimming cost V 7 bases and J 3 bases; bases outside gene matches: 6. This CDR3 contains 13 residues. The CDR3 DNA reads TGCGCCAGCTCTAACAGGGGAGACACTGAAGCTTTCTTT. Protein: CASSNRGDTEAFF.

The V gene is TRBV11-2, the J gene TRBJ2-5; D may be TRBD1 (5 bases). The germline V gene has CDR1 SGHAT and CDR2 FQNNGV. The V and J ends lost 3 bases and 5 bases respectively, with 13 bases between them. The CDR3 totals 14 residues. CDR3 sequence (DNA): TGTGCCAGCAGCTTTCAGGGCGTGGGGGAGACCCAGTACTTC. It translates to CASSFQGVGETQYF.

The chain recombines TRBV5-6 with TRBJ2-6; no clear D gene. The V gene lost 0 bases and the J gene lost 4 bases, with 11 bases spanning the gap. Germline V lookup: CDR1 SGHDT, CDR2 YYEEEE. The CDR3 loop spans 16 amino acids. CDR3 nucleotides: TGTGCCAGCAGCTTGGGGCCCCCTTACGGGGCCAACGTCCTGACTTTC. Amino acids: CASSLGPPYGANVLTF.

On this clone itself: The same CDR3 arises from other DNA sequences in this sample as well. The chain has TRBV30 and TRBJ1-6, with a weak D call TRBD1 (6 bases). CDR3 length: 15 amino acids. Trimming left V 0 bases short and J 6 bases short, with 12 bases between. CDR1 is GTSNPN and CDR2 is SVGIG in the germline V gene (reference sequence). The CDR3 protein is CAWSVRGAGNSPLHF. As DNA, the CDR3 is TGTGCCTGGAGTGTTCGGGGGGCTGGTAATTCACCCCTCCACTTT.

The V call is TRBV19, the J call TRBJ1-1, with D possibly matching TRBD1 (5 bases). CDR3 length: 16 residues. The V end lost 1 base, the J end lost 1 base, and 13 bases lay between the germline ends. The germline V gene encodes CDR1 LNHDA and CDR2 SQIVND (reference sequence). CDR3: CASSIARGPANTEAFF. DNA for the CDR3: TGTGCCAGTAGTATAGCAAGGGGACCCGCGAACACTGAAGCTTTCTTT.

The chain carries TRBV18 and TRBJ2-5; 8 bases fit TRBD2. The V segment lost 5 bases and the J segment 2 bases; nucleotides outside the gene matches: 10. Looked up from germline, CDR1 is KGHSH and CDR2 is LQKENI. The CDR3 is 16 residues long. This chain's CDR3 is CASSGTGGARQETQYF. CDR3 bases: TGTGCCAGCTCAGGTACCGGGGGGGCCCGGCAAGAGACCCAGTACTTC.

The CDR3 is CAWSVRTTSVETQYF. The CDR3 DNA is TGTGCCTGGAGTGTACGTACGACTAGCGTGGAGACCCAGTACTTC. V is TRBV30 and J is TRBJ2-5; 8 bases fit TRBD2. Germline lookup yields CDR1 GTSNPN and CDR2 SVGIG (reference sequence). J lost 5 bases, V lost 0 bases, and 8 bases had no gene match. The CDR3 runs to 15 residues.

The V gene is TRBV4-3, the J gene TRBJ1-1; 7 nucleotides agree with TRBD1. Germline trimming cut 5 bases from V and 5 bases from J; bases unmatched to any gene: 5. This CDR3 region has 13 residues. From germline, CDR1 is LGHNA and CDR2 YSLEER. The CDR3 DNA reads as TGCGCCAGCAGCTCACAGGGGAGAACTGAAGCTTTCTTT. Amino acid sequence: CASSSQGRTEAFF.